This T cell receptor beta chain was captured in a study of OX40 agonist ivuxolimab in advanced cancers. Enrollment shut out patients with autoimmune disease history or systemic immunosuppression. Method: immunoSEQ multiplex PCR; TCRdb's copy keeps in-frame clones and lacks some. The sample lists tens of thousands of clones, approximately 89% occurring once. The CDR3 runs to 12 residues. The germline V gene encodes CDR1 SQVTM and CDR2 ANQGSEA. This rearrangement joins TRBV29-1 to TRBJ2-1; D may be TRBD1 (5 bases). This TCR came from an adult with an advanced solid tumor such as melanoma, head and neck, liver or kidney cancer. The source material was CD4+ or CD8+ T cells sorted from blood, sampled in a trial of the OX40 agonist ivuxolimab. CDR3 DNA: TGCAGTATATCAGGGTCCTACAATGAGCAGTTCTTC. Translating gives CSISGSYNEQFF.